This is a list of T cell receptor beta chains from one sample in a study of PD-L1 blockade in urothelial cancer. Libraries were prepared by immunoSEQ multiplex PCR; TCRdb keeps only in-frame clonotypes and omits some of them. The sample records about 29,000 clones, around 87% being singletons. The source was PBMCs, collected around atezolizumab (anti-PD-L1) treatment. These receptors originate from a man in his fifties with urothelial cancer. CDR3s include the opening cysteine and the closing phenylalanine or tryptophan. Each record gives: D gene, V gene, clone size, J gene, CDR3 DNA, CDR3 protein. D genes are given only for firm matches. Size tells how often a clone was seen (once, few, many) or the class of an expanded clone, and some rows leave it out.

d_gene: TRBD1
v_gene: TRBV18
abundance: NA
j_gene: TRBJ2-7
CDR3nt: TGTGCCAGCTCACCGGGACAGGGAACCGAGCAGTACTTC
CDR3aa: CASSPGQGTEQYF

d_gene: TRBD1
v_gene: TRBV28
abundance: NA
j_gene: TRBJ1-5
CDR3nt: TGTGCCAGCAGGCGGACAGGGGGCATTCAGCCCCAGCATTTT
CDR3aa: CASRRTGGIQPQHF

d_gene: TRBD2
v_gene: TRBV4-3
abundance: NA
j_gene: TRBJ2-7
CDR3nt: TGCGCCAGCAGCAACCTCGGTGGGCGGGAGTACGAGCAGTACTTC
CDR3aa: CASSNLGGREYEQYF

d_gene: TRBD2
v_gene: TRBV11-2
abundance: NA
j_gene: TRBJ2-1
CDR3nt: TGTGCCAGCAGTCCTCGGGGACTAGCGGGATGGAATGAGCAGTTCTTC
CDR3aa: CASSPRGLAGWNEQFF

d_gene: TRBD1
v_gene: TRBV19
abundance: once
j_gene: TRBJ2-3
CDR3nt: TGTGCCAGTAGTTCTCAGGGGGAGAACGCGCAGTATTTT
CDR3aa: CASSSQGENAQYF

d_gene: NA
v_gene: TRBV27
abundance: NA
j_gene: TRBJ2-7
CDR3nt: TGTGCCAGCAGTCAAAACTCCTACGAGCAGTACTTC
CDR3aa: CASSQNSYEQYF

d_gene: TRBD2
v_gene: TRBV9
abundance: NA
j_gene: TRBJ2-2
CDR3nt: TGTGCCAGCAGCGTAGGGCTAGCGGGAAACACCGGGGAGCTGTTTTTT
CDR3aa: CASSVGLAGNTGELFF

d_gene: NA
v_gene: TRBV21-1
abundance: NA
j_gene: TRBJ2-1
CDR3nt: TGTGCCAGCAGCAAACTTGGGCAGGGCCACAATGAGCAGTTCTTC
CDR3aa: CASSKLGQGHNEQFF

d_gene: TRBD2
v_gene: TRBV6-1
abundance: NA
j_gene: TRBJ2-3
CDR3nt: TGTGCCAGCAGTGTCAGTAGCGGGGCGCGCACAGATACGCAGTATTTT
CDR3aa: CASSVSSGARTDTQYF

d_gene: TRBD2
v_gene: TRBV19
abundance: once
j_gene: TRBJ2-5
CDR3nt: TGTGCCAGTAGTATAGGATTAGCGGGAGGGCAAGAGACCCAGTACTTC
CDR3aa: CASSIGLAGGQETQYF

d_gene: TRBD1
v_gene: TRBV5-1
abundance: NA
j_gene: TRBJ2-7
CDR3nt: TGCGCCAGCAGCCCCCGGGACAGGGCCTACGAGCAGTACTTC
CDR3aa: CASSPRDRAYEQYF

d_gene: NA
v_gene: TRBV30
abundance: once
j_gene: TRBJ1-2
CDR3nt: TGTGCCTGGAGTGTAAACAGGGTTCGCTCCGGCTACACCTTC
CDR3aa: CAWSVNRVRSGYTF

d_gene: TRBD1
v_gene: TRBV27
abundance: few
j_gene: TRBJ1-2
CDR3nt: TGTGCCAGCTCCCCGGCGGGGACAGCCTATGGCTACACCTTC
CDR3aa: CASSPAGTAYGYTF

d_gene: NA
v_gene: TRBV6-5
abundance: NA
j_gene: TRBJ2-3
CDR3nt: TGTGCCAGCAGCGGACAACTAGATACGCAGTATTTT
CDR3aa: CASSGQLDTQYF

d_gene: NA
v_gene: TRBV6-5
abundance: NA
j_gene: TRBJ2-5
CDR3nt: TGTGCCAGCAGTTACTGGTCCAGGGCAGAGACCCAGTACTTC
CDR3aa: CASSYWSRAETQYF

d_gene: TRBD1
v_gene: TRBV19
abundance: once
j_gene: TRBJ1-2
CDR3nt: TGTGCCAGTAGTATCGGACAGGTTGATGGCTACACCTTC
CDR3aa: CASSIGQVDGYTF

d_gene: TRBD1
v_gene: TRBV30
abundance: NA
j_gene: TRBJ1-5
CDR3nt: TGTGCCTGGAGTGCCCGACAGGGAGGTCAGCCCCAGCATTTT
CDR3aa: CAWSARQGGQPQHF

d_gene: TRBD1
v_gene: TRBV2
abundance: NA
j_gene: TRBJ2-7
CDR3nt: TGTGCCAGTAACCCCGGGACAGCAAACTACGAGCAGTACTTC
CDR3aa: CASNPGTANYEQYF

d_gene: NA
v_gene: TRBV27
abundance: NA
j_gene: TRBJ2-5
CDR3nt: TGTGCCAGCAGTTTGGGGGGGGCCTGGGAGACCCAGTACTTC
CDR3aa: CASSLGGAWETQYF

d_gene: TRBD2
v_gene: TRBV7-2
abundance: once
j_gene: TRBJ2-6
CDR3nt: TGTGCCAGCAGCGCGGCCGGGCGGGAGTTTTTTGGGGCCAACGTCCTGACTTTC
CDR3aa: CASSAAGREFFGANVLTF

d_gene: NA
v_gene: TRBV6-6
abundance: NA
j_gene: TRBJ1-4
CDR3nt: TGTGCCAGCACGGGGGGTGAAAAACTGTTTTTT
CDR3aa: CASTGGEKLFF

d_gene: TRBD2
v_gene: TRBV28
abundance: NA
j_gene: TRBJ2-3
CDR3nt: TGTGCCAGCAGTTCTAGCGGGAGGGCAGCAGATACGCAGTATTTT
CDR3aa: CASSSSGRAADTQYF

d_gene: TRBD2
v_gene: TRBV28
abundance: NA
j_gene: TRBJ2-3
CDR3nt: TGTGCCAGCAGGGGACTAGCGGGGTTTGGAGATACGCAGTATTTT
CDR3aa: CASRGLAGFGDTQYF

d_gene: TRBD2
v_gene: TRBV30
abundance: NA
j_gene: TRBJ2-3
CDR3nt: TGTGCCTGGACGGTAGCGGGAGGATGGGATACGCAGTATTTT
CDR3aa: CAWTVAGGWDTQYF

d_gene: NA
v_gene: TRBV5-6
abundance: NA
j_gene: TRBJ2-3
CDR3nt: TGTGCCAGCAGCTTGGAACAGCTAACAGATACGCAGTATTTT
CDR3aa: CASSLEQLTDTQYF

d_gene: NA
v_gene: TRBV5-1
abundance: once
j_gene: TRBJ2-7
CDR3nt: TGCGCCAGCAGCTTCGGAGGACTTGGGATGATTTACGAGCAGTACTTC
CDR3aa: CASSFGGLGMIYEQYF

d_gene: NA
v_gene: TRBV5-1
abundance: NA
j_gene: TRBJ2-6
CDR3nt: TGCGCCAGCAGCTTTATAGGGGCAGTGGGCGGTGTCTCTGGGGCCAACGTCCTGACTTTC
CDR3aa: CASSFIGAVGGVSGANVLTF

d_gene: TRBD1
v_gene: TRBV5-5
abundance: NA
j_gene: TRBJ1-2
CDR3nt: TGTGCCAGCAGCTCGACAGGGGGCGTGGATGGCTACACCTTC
CDR3aa: CASSSTGGVDGYTF

d_gene: NA
v_gene: TRBV7-9
abundance: NA
j_gene: TRBJ2-7
CDR3nt: TGTGCCAGCAGCTTAGACCGGGATGTCTACGAGCAGTACTTC
CDR3aa: CASSLDRDVYEQYF

d_gene: TRBD1
v_gene: TRBV25-1
abundance: NA
j_gene: TRBJ2-3
CDR3nt: TGTGCCAGCAGTGACTGGACAGGGGGCATGGGCACAGATACGCAGTATTTT
CDR3aa: CASSDWTGGMGTDTQYF

d_gene: NA
v_gene: TRBV27
abundance: NA
j_gene: TRBJ2-1
CDR3nt: TGTGCCAGCATCCCAGTTAATCCCTCCTACAATGAGCAGTTCTTC
CDR3aa: CASIPVNPSYNEQFF

d_gene: TRBD1
v_gene: TRBV28
abundance: NA
j_gene: TRBJ2-1
CDR3nt: TGTGCCAGCAGCTCCACTGGCGGACAGGGGGGACTAGTGCCACCCTACAATGAGCAGTTCTTC
CDR3aa: CASSSTGGQGGLVPPYNEQFF

d_gene: NA
v_gene: TRBV20-1
abundance: NA
j_gene: TRBJ2-3
CDR3nt: TGCAGTGCCACGTCAGTAGATACGCAGTATTTT
CDR3aa: CSATSVDTQYF